One T cell receptor (beta chain) is described in this entry. This receptor's antigen is unknown. Within one base of it there is no much larger clone, and no base qualities were kept. TCRbeta CDR3 regions were amplified from genomic DNA using the immunoSEQ Assay, a bias-controlled multiplex PCR. The study's processing was this. The number of nucleated cells in each sample was estimated from the amplification of reference gene primers within the assay. To quantify the absolute abundance of each unique TCRbeta CDR3 rearrangement, sequence reads were collapsed and filtered. For each sample, productive Simpson clonality was calculated as the square root of Simpson's diversity index across productive rearrangements. TCRdb obtained this table from immuneACCESS and retained in-frame rearrangements with V and J assigned. These tables miss some clones; where compared with another copy, unresolved V genes account for less than half of the shortfall, and the remainder is unexplained. Clone size and V and J calls were adopted from that table, with D and trimming inferred from the DNA. A total of about 230,000 clones appear in this sample, around 83% of them only once. Together, the top ten hold just under 1% of the sample.

This sample is part of a study of blood T cell repertoires in COVID-19 (dated by TCRdb to about 2020). Context from the whole study: Samples from collaborators originated in the United States, Italy and Spain and spanned both the acute and convalescent phases of COVID-19. The material from the prospective study consisted of cDNA or gDNA derived from T cells, B-cell-depleted T cells, or PBMCs. The dataset comprised deeply sampled blood TCRbeta repertoires from subjects exposed to, actively infected with, or recovered from COVID-19. The repertoires were made available in a free public database intended to serve as a resource for research on the immune response to SARS-CoV-2. The samples were drawn from two sources: the first 160 participants of the ongoing ImmuneRACE study, and 1,000 to 1,500 subjects contributed by 6 global collaborators. Sample metadata almost always included a de-identified subject ID, COVID-19 status, age in years and sex. Where available, HLA class I and class II types were obtained from metadata supplied by the sample provider rather than from assay-based typing. On the study overall, not on this receptor specifically: The quantity of clinical and demographic metadata differed by source and by participant and was supplied without curation.

The CDR3 runs 14 residues from the cysteine to the phenylalanine. Of the read, only the CDR3 DNA is kept; its 42 bases are in frame from base 1. CDR1 and CDR2 are drawn from the germline V gene: SGHDT, YYEEEE. Trimming takes 2 bases from V and 5 bases from J, and the germline ends sit 11 bases apart. Collaborating institutions collected whole blood in K2EDTA tubes following their own protocols. Collaborator samples were shipped for TCRbeta analysis as frozen whole blood, isolated PBMCs, or DNA extracted from either sample type. Sequences were obtained from peripheral blood. The receptor was derived from a man aged 35-49 years with acute or convalescent COVID-19. The chain is encoded by TRBV5-6 joined to TRBJ2-1, and the D gene may be TRBD1, 5 bases matching. The DNA sequence reads TGTGCCAGCAGCTTCGAAGACAGAAACAATGAGCAGTTCTTC. Its protein reads: CASSFEDRNNEQFF.